The T cell receptor beta chain under discussion was sequenced for a study of cytomegalovirus exposure and HLA in healthy donors. This PCR relied on a set of 60 Vbeta primers and 13 Jbeta primers. Profiled with immunoSEQ multiplex PCR; TCRdb holds only in-frame clones, not every one. The table lists approximately 110,000 clones, roughly 80% of them singletons. Germline V lookup: CDR1 LNHDA, CDR2 SQIVND (reference sequence). The CDR3 has 15 amino acids. V dropped 7 bases and J dropped 10 bases, with 25 bases sitting between them. The origin of this receptor is a man aged 50-60 years in good health and CMV-seronegative. Input material: PBMCs. The chain couples TRBV19 to TRBJ1-2; D is unresolved. In nucleotides, the CDR3 is TGTGCCAGTATCACTACCAGCGAGGGAGGGTCCCTCTACACCTTC. The encoded protein is CASITTSEGGSLYTF.